This T cell receptor beta chain was profiled in a study of blood T cell repertoires in COVID-19. This table comes from immunoSEQ multiplex PCR, and its TCRdb copy is limited to in-frame clones, with some not included. Of more than 150,000 clones listed, over 70% were seen once; the top ten hold about 0.5%. This CDR3 region has 19 residues. V lost 5 bases, J lost 0 bases, and 13 bases stayed unmatched. Germline assignment: CDR1 MNHNY and CDR2 SVGAGI (reference sequence). V gene TRBV6-6 combines with J gene TRBJ1-6; 7 positions match TRBD1. The sequence derives from a man aged 55 to 70 with acute or convalescent COVID-19. The sequencing sample was made of peripheral blood. The CDR3, as DNA: TGTGCCAGCAGTCTAGTCGCTTTCAGGGGGAGCTCCTATAATTCACCCCTCCACTTT. Protein sequence: CASSLVAFRGSSYNSPLHF.